Listed below are T cell receptor beta chains from one sample, sequenced in a study of early T cells in non-severe SARS-CoV-2 infection. TCRdb reanalysed the 5' RACE reads using MiXCR and keeps one entry per CDR3 protein. The data show approximately 69,000 distinct CDR3 sequences, approximately 10% seen once. The specimen comprised whole blood, sampled at baseline. These receptor sequences come from an adult who was a healthcare worker with PCR-confirmed SARS-CoV-2 infection or an uninfected control (not recorded which). Each CDR3 is given with its conserved first and last residue. The D gene is left open where the match is weak.

D gene,V gene,CDR3 protein
-,TRBV19,CASSILGTASGANVLTF
TRBD1,TRBV5-1,CASSHRDRVHEQYF
-,TRBV6-5,CASSRSGGEENYEQYF
-,TRBV20-1,CSGRGDGYTF
-,TRBV15,CATSRVSDPGTDTQYF
-,TRBV7-9,CASSLGANQPQHF
TRBD2,TRBV5-1,CASRKMTSGSGEQYF
-,TRBV28,CASSLSWPGSGANVLTF
-,TRBV19,CASSPRGGNSYEQYF
-,TRBV5-1,CASSDGSSGANVLTF
-,TRBV19,CASSENSEQPQHF
-,TRBV5-1,CASSPSPTHTEAFF
TRBD2,TRBV4-2,CASSRNAGDTGELFF
TRBD2,TRBV12-5,CASGSLAGGHYNEQFF
-,TRBV12-3/TRBV12-4,CASSRSLGADIQYF
TRBD1,TRBV3-1,CASSQASGQATTEAFF
TRBD2,TRBV6-6,CASSPLAGTSSEQYF
-,TRBV10-3,CAISELRDSNYGYTF
TRBD2,TRBV5-1,CASSRTSGSLRDTQYF
-,TRBV7-3,CASSSGVSLNTEAFF
-,TRBV5-1,CASSLAQGYEQHF
TRBD1,TRBV2,CASSRDRVWTEAFF
TRBD1,TRBV2,CASSDLWGQGRSDTQYF
-,TRBV12-3/TRBV12-4,CASVEETKHTYTEAFF
-,TRBV5-4,CASSSGGSPNNSPLHF
-,TRBV7-8,CASSLGRTNTGELFF
-,TRBV20-1,CSARDLTRGQGGYTF
TRBD2,TRBV9,CASSVGGTSGNEQFF
-,TRBV18,CASSPPGLFNEQFF
-,TRBV29-1,CSVDKTVYGYTF
-,TRBV7-9,CASSLGAKETQYF
-,TRBV19,CASSRGRESSYNEQFF
-,TRBV30,CAWSVGGGFSGNTIYF
TRBD1,TRBV4-2,CASSPTGTETNTEAFF
-,TRBV2,CASSDWSSGANVLTF
-,TRBV11-2,CASSLLSSGTDTQYF
-,TRBV6-1,CASSEEGRPPYEQYF